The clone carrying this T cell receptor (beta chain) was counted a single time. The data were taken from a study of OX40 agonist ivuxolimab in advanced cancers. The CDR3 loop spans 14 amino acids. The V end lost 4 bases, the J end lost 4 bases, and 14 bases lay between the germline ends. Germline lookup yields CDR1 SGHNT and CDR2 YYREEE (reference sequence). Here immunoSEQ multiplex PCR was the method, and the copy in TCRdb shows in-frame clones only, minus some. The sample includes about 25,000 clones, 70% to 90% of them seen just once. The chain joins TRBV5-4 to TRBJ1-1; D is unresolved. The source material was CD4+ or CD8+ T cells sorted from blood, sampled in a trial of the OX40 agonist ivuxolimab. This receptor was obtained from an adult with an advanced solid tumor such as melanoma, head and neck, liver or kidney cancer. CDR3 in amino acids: CASSPLSGGTEAFF. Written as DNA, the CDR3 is TGTGCCAGCAGCCCCCTTAGTGGTGGCACTGAAGCTTTCTTT.